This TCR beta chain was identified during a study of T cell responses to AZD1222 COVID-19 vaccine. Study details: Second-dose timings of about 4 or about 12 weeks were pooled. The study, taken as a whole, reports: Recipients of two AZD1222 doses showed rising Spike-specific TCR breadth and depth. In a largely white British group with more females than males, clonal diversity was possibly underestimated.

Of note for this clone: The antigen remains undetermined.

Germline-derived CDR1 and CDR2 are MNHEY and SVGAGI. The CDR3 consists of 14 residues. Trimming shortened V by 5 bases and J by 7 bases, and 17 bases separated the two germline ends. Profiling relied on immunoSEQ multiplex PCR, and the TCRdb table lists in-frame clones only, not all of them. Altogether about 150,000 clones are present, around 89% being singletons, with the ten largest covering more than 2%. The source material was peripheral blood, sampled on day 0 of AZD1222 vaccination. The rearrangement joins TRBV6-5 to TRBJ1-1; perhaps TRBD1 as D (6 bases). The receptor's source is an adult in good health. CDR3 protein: CASSIEGGHFEAFF. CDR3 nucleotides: TGTGCCAGCAGTATCGAGGGGGGGCATTTTGAAGCTTTCTTT.